This T cell receptor beta chain was observed in a study of Graves' ophthalmopathy and Graves' hyperthyroidism. Amplified TCR beta CDR3 regions were obtained using RNA transcripts as template. Second-round multiplex PCR followed a first-round RT-PCR using HTBI primers. In TCRdb, the multiplex PCR reads were re-called with MiXCR into one record per CDR3 protein. The sample consists of just over 600,000 distinct CDR3 sequences, 22% of them appearing once. Hyperthyroidism patients were newly diagnosed, under 2 months' duration, aged 18 to 65. If patients had other autoimmune diseases, uncontrolled infections, pregnancy or lactation, they were excluded. The diagnostic workup employed clinical symptoms, serum thyroxine, TRAb, thyroid ultrasound and orbital computed tomography. The source of the PBMCs was over 8.5 ml of fresh peripheral blood. The V gene's germline CDR1 is SNHLY and CDR2 FYNNEI. Trimming removed 6 bases at V and 5 bases at J, with 13 bases between. This CDR3 is built from 14 residues.

The origin of this receptor is a woman aged 18-35 years with stable Graves' hyperthyroidism. Some clones in this sample may be carry-over from other donors' samples. The material sequenced was peripheral blood. The chain is built from TRBV2 and TRBJ2-2; the D call may be TRBD1 or TRBD2 (5 bases each). The CDR3 DNA reads as TGTGCCAGCAGGACTCGGGGACCAACCGGGGAGCTGTTTTTT. This translates into CASRTRGPTGELFF.